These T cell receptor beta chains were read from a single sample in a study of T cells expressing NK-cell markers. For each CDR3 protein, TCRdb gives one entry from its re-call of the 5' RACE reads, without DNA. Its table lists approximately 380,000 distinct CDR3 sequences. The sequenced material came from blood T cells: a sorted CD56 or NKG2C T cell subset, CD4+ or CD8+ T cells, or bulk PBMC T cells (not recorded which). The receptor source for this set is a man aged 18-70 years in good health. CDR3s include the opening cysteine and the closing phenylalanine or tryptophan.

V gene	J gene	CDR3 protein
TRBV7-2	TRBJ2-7	CASSLSRRAGGNEQYF
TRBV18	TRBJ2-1	CASSPSDPGVPYNEQFF
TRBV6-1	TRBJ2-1	CASSLAGPYNEQFF
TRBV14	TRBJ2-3	CASSAQRNNDPHRLDTQYF
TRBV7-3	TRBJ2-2	CASSRRGGNTGELFF
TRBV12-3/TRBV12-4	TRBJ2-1	CASTSLGLREQFF
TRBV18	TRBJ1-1	CASSAGQRNTEAFF
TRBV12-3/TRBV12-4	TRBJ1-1	CASSRTNTEAFF
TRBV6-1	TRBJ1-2	CASSLNRDVAGYTF
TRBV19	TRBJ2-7	CASGTRGQGNYEQYF
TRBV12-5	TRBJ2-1	CASAPAGAYNEQFF
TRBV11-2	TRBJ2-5	CASSSRLGSGETQYF
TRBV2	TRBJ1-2	CASSEEAVAYGYTF
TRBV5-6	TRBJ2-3	CASSLFSDTQYF
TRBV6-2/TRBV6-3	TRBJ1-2	CASRKTGTGEDGYTF
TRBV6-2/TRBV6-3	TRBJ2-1	CASSYSPSRGSYNEQFF
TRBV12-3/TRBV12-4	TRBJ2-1	CASSAPFGAGGRSYNEQFF
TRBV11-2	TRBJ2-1	CASSPITGSGREFF
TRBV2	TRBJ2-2	CASTQGRELFF
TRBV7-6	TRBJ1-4	CASSTGSTNEKLFF
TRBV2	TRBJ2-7	CASKDPPLGEQYF
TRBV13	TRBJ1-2	CASSFYQTGYTF
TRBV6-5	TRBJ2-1	CASSPTAGGEFF
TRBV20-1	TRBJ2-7	CSANRGGYSYEQYF
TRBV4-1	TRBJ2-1	CASSRGPGLAAYNEQFF
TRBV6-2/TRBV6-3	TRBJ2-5	CASSYWRGADETQYF
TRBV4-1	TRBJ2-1	CASSPVMGGEPEQFF
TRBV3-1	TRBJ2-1	CASSKTSGGAISNEQFF
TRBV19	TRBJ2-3	CASSRGQGETTQYF
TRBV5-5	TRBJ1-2	CASSLAVASIYGYTF
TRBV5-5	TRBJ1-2	CASSLSVGGSYGYTF
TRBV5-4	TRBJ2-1	CASSLDLVSNEQFF
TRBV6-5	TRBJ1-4	CASSYLSPGNEKLFF
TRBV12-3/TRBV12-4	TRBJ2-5	CASRRTGQGFETQYF
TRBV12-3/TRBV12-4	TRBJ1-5	CASTFRGQPQHF
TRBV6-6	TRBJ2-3	CASSLPGTDTQYF
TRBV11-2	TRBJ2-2	CASSRSLGGLNTGELFF
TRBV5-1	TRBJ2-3	CASSLVASGVDTQYF
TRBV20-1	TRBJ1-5	CSASLGNSNQPQHF
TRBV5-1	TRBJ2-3	CASGTSGPTDTQYF
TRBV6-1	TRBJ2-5	CASPRGGAQETQYF
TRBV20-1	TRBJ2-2	CSARRFRRGGFTGELFF
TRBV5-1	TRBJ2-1	CASSFVRGDEQFF
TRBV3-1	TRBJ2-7	CASSHRGVVSYEQYF
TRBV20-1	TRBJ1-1	CSASRDRGGYTFF
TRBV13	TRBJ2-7	CASSSDGYEQYF
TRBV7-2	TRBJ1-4	CASSRQGAGEKLFF
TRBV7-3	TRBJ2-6	CASSLRRTSGASGANVLTF
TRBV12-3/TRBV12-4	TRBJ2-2	CASSLQQGDTGELFF
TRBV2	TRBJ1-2	CASMAGAQSKRDYGYTF
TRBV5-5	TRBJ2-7	CASSLKIVTGSYEQYF
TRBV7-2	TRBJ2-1	CASSPTGRASSYNEQFF
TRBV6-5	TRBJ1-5	CASSSRGHIHQPQHF
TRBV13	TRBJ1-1	CASTGLAGTEAFF
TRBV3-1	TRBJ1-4	CASSHGRDSYNEKLFF
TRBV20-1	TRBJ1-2	CSARGMDRDNYGYTF
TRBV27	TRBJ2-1	CASSNPPGGPSEQFF
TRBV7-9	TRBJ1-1	CASSLGQGAGRNTEAFF
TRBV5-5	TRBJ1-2	CASSPTKYGYTF
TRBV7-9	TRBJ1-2	CASSAPTGDRGYTF